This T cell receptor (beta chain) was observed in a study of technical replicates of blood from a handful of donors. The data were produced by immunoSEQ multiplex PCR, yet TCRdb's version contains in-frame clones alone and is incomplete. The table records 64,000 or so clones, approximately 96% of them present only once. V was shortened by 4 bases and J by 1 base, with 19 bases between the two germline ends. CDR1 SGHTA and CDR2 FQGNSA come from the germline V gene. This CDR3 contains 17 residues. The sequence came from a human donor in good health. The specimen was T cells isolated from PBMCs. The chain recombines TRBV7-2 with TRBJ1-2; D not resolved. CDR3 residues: CASSSIYPTPYNYGYTF. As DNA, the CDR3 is TGTGCCAGCAGCTCCATATATCCCACTCCTTATAACTATGGCTACACCTTC. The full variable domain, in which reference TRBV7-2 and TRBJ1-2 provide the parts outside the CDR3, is GAGVSQSPSNKVTEKGKDVELRCDPISGHTALYWYRQSLGQGLEFLIYFQGNSAPDKSGLPSDRFSAERTGGSVSTLTIQRTQQEDSAVYLCASSSIYPTPYNYGYTFGSGTRLTVV.